This T cell receptor (beta chain) was sequenced during a study of siplizumab effects on memory and regulatory T cells. Assay: immunoSEQ multiplex PCR; the TCRdb copy retains only in-frame clones and omits some. The top ten clones hold around 13% of a sample with 100,000 or so clones, about nine tenths of them seen once. The CDR3 is 15 amino acids. Germline V gene lookup returns CDR1 SGHRS and CDR2 YFSETQ. V shed 3 bases, J shed 9 bases, and the junction held 9 bases outside the gene matches. The receptor comes from a human donor in good health. The sample was non-Treg CD4+ T cells sorted from blood. The gene calls are TRBV5-1 and TRBJ2-1; 10 nucleotides agree with TRBD2. The CDR3 DNA sequence: TGCGCCAGCAGCTATCTAGCGGGAGCTGGCGGTGAGCAGTTCTTC. Translation: CASSYLAGAGGEQFF.